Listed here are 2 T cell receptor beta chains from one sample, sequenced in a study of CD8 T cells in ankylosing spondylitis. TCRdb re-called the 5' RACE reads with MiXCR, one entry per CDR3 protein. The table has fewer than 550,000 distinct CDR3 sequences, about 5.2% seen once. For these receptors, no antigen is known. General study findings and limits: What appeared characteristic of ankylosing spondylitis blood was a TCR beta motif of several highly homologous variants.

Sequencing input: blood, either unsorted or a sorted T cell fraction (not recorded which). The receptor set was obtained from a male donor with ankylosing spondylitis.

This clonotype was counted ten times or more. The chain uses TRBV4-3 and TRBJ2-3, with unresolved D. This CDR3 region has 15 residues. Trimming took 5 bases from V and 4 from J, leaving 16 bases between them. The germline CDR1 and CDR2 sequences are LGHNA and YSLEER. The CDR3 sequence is CASSSPLAGPDTQYF. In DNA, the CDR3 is TGCGCCAGCAGCTCCCCATTGGCAGGCCCAGATACGCAGTATTTT.

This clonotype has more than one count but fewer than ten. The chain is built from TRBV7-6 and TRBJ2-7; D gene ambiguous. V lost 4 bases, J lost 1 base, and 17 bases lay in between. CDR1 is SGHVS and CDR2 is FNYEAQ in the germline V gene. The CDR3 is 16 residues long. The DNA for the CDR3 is TGTGCCAGCAGCTCCGACCCACAAGCCGGTTCCTACGAGCAGTACTTC. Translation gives CASSSDPQAGSYEQYF. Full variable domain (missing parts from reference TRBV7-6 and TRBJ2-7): GAGVSQSPRYKVTKRGQDVALRCDPISGHVSLYWYRQALGQGPEFLTYFNYEAQQDKSGLPNDRFSAERPEGSISTLTIQRTEQRDSAMYRCASSSDPQAGSYEQYFGPGTRLTVT.